This TCR beta chain is drawn from a study of shared clonotypes between healthy human individuals. Data came from immunoSEQ multiplex PCR; TCRdb stores just in-frame clones and leaves some out. This sample has about 2.1 million clones, with around 93% found just once. With respect to this clone: Mismatch with germline at one junction end may stem from a read error. The sample contains more than one DNA sequence encoding this CDR3.

The CDR3 is 13 amino acids. CDR1 and CDR2 from the germline V gene are SQVTM and ANQGSEA. Naive CD8 cells were CD45RO-negative, positively selected for CCR7, excluding terminally differentiated effector memory CD45RA+ cells. Sequencing used naive CD8+ T cells from PBMCs. The genes are TRBV29-1 and TRBJ2-5, with D perhaps TRBD2 (6 bases). This receptor was obtained from a man aged 18-30 years in good health. Some clones in this sample may be carry-over from other donors' samples. This CDR3 is CSVEGGNQETQYF. DNA of the CDR3: TGCAGCGTAGAAGGAGGGAACCAAGAGACCCAGTACTTC.